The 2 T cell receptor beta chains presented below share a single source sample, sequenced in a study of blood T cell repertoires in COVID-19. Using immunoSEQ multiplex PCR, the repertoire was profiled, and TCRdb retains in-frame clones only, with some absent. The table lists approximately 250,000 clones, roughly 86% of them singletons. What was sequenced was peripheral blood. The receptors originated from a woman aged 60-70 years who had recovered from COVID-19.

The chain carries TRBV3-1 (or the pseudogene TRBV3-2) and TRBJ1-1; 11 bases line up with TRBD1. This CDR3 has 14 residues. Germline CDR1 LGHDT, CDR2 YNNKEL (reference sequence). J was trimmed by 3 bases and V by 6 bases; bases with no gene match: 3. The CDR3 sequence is CASSRTGGYTEAFF. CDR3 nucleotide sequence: TGTGCCAGCAGTCGGACAGGGGGCTACACTGAAGCTTTCTTT.

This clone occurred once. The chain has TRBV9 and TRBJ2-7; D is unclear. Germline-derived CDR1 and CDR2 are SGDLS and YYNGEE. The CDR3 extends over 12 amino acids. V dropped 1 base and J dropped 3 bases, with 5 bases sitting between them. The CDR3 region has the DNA TGTGCCAGCAGCGTAAATAGCTACGAGCAGTACTTC. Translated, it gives CASSVNSYEQYF.